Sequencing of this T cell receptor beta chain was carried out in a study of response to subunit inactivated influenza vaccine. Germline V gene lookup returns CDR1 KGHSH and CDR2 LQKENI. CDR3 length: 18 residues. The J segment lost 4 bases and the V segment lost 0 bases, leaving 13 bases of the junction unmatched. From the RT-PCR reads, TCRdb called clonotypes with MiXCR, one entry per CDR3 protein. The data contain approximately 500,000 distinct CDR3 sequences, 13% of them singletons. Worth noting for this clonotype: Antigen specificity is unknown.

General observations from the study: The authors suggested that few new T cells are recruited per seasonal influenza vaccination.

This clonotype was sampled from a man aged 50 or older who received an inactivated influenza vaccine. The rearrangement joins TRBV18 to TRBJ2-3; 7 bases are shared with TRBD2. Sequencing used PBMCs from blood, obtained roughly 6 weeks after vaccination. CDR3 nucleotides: TGTGCCAGCTCACCACCGGGGCGACTAGTTGCGGGAGCAGATACGCAGTATTTT. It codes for CASSPPGRLVAGADTQYF.